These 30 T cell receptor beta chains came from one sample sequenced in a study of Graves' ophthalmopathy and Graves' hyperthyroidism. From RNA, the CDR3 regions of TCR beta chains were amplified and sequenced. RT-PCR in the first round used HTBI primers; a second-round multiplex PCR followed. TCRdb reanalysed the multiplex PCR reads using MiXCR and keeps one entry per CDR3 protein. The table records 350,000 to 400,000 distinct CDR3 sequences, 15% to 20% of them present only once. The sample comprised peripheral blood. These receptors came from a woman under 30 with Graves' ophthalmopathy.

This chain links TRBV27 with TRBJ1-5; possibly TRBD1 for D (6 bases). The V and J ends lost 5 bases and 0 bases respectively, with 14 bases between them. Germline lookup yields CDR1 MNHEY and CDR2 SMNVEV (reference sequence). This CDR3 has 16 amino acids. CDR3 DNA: TGTGCCAGCAGTGCCAGGGACACCAATAGCAATCAGCCCCAGCATTTT. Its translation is CASSARDTNSNQPQHF.

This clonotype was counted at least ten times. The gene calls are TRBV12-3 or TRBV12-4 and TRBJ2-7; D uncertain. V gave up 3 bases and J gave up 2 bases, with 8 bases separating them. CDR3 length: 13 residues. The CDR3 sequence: CASSFKGPYEQYF. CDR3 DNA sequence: TGTGCCAGCAGTTTCAAGGGCCCCTACGAGCAGTACTTC.

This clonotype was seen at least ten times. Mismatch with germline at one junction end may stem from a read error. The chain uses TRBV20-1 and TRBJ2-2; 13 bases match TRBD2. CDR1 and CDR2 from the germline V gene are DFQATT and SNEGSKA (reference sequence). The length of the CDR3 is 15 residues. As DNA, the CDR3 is TGCAGTGCAGCGACTAGCGGGAGGAGAACCGGGGAGCTATTTTTT. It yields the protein CSAATSGRRTGELFF.

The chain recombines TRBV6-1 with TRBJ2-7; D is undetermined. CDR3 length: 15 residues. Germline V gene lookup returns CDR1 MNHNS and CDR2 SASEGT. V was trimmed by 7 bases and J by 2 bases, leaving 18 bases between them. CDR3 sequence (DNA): TGTGCCAGCACCCGAGTCCAGGCGGCAGCCTACGAGCAGTACTTC. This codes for CASTRVQAAAYEQYF.

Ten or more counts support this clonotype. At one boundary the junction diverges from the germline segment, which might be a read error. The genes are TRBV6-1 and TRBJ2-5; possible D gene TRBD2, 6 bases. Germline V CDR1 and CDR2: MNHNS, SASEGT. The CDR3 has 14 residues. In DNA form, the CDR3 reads TGTGCCGGCAGCGCAGGGACTCTGGGAGAGACCCAGTACTTC. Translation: CAGSAGTLGETQYF.

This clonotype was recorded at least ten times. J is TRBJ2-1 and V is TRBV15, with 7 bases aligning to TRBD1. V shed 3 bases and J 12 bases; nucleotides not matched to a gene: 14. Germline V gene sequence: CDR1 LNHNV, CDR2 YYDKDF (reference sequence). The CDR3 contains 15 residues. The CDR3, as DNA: TGTGCCACCAGCAGGGACAGGAGTGGTAGGAGTGGGCAGTTCTTC. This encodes CATSRDRSGRSGQFF. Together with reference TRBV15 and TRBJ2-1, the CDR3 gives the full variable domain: DAMVIQNPRYQVTQFGKPVTLSCSQTLNHNVMYWYQQKSSQAPKLLFHYYDKDFNNEADTPDNFQSRRPNTSFCFLDIRSPGLGDTAMYLCATSRDRSGRSGQFFGPGTRLTVL.

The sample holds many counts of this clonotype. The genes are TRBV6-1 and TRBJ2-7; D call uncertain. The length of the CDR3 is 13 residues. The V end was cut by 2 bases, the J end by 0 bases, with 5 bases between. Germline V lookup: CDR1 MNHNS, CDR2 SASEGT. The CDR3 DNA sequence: TGTGCCAGCAGTGAATTATACTCCTACGAGCAGTACTTC. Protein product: CASSELYSYEQYF.

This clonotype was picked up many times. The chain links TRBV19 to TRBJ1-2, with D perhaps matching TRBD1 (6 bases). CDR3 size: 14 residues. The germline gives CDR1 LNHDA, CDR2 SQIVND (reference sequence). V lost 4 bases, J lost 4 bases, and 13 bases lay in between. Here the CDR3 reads CASSTLGQFYGYTF. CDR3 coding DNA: TGTGCCAGTAGTACCCTCGGACAGTTCTATGGCTACACCTTC.

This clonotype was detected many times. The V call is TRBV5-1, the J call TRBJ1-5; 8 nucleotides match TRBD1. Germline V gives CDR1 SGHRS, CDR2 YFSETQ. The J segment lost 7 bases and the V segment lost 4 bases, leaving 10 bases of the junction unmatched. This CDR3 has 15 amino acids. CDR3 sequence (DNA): TGCGCCAGCAGCCTGGGACAGGTGGAAGGGCAGCCCCAGCATTTT. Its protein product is CASSLGQVEGQPQHF.

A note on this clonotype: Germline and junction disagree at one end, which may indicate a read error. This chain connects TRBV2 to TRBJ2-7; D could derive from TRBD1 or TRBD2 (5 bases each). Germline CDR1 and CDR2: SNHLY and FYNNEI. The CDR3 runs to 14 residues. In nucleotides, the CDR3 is TGTGCCAGCAGTGGCACCGGGGCAGGGTACGAGCAGTGCTTC. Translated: CASSGTGAGYEQCF.

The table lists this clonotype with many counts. The CDR3 sequence: CAISESGTRSGQPQHF. CDR3 coding DNA: TGTGCCATCAGTGAGTCTGGGACCCGATCCGGTCAGCCCCAGCATTTT. The V gene is TRBV10-3, the J gene TRBJ1-5; D possibly corresponds to TRBD1 (5 bases). Trimming stripped 0 bases from V and 6 bases from J, with 15 bases between. Looked up from germline, CDR1 is ENHRY and CDR2 is SYGVKD. This CDR3 is built from 16 residues.

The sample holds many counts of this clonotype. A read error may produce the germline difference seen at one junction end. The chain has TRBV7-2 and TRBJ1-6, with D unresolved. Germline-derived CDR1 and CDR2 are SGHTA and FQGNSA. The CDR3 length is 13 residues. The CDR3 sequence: CASSLDLGSPLHF. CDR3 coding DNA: TGTGCCAGCAGCTTAGACCTTGGATCACCCCTCCACTTC.

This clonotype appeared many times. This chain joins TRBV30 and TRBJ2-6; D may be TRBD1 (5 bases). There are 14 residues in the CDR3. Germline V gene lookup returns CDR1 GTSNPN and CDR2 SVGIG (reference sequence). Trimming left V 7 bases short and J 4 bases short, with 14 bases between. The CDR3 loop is CASKMGPGANVLTF. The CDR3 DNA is TGTGCCTCCAAAATGGGGCCCGGGGCCAACGTCCTGACTTTC.

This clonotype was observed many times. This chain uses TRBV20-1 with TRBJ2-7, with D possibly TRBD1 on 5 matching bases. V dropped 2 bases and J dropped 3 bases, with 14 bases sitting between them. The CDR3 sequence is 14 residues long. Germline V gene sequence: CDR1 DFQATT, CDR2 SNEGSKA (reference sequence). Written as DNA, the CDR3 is TGCAGTGCTAGAAGTGAGCAGGGATACTACGAGCAGTACTTC. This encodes CSARSEQGYYEQYF.

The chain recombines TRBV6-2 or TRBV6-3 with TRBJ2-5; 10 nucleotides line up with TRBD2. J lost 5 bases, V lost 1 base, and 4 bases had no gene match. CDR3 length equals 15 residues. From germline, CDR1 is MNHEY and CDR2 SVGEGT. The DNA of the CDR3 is TGTGCCAGCAGTTACTTAGCGGGGGGTAGGGAGACCCAGTACTTC. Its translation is CASSYLAGGRETQYF.

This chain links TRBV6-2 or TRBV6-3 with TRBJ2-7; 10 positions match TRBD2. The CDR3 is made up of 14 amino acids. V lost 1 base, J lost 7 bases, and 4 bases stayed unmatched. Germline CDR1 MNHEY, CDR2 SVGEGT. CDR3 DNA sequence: TGTGCCAGCAGTTACTTGAGCGGGAGGGGAGAGCAGTACTTC. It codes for CASSYLSGRGEQYF.

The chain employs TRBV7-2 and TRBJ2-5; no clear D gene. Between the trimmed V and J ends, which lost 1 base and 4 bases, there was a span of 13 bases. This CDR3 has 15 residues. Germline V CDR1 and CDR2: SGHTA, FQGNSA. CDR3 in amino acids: CASSLVSTFGETQYF. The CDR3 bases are TGTGCCAGCAGCTTAGTTAGTACTTTTGGAGAGACCCAGTACTTC. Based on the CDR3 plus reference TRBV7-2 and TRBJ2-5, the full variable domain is GAGVSQSPSNKVTEKGKDVELRCDPISGHTALYWYRQSLGQGLEFLIYFQGNSAPDKSGLPSDRFSAERTGGSVSTLTIQRTQQEDSAVYLCASSLVSTFGETQYFGPGTRLLVL.

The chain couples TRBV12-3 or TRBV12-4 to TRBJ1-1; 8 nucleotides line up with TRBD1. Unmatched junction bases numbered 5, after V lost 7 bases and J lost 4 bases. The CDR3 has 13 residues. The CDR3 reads CASMDRVLTEAFF. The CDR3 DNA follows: TGTGCCAGCATGGACAGGGTCCTCACTGAAGCTTTCTTT.

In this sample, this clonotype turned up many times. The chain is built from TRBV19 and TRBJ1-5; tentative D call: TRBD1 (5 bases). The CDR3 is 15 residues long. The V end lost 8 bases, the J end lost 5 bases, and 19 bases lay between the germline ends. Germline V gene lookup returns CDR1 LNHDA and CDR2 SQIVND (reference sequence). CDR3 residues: CASRFLGASYQPQHF. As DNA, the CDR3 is TGTGCCAGTCGCTTCCTCGGGGCTTCTTATCAGCCCCAGCATTTT. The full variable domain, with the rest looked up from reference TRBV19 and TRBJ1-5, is DGGITQSPKYLFRKEGQNVTLSCEQNLNHDAMYWYRQDPGQGLRLIYYSQIVNDFQKGDIAEGYSVSREKKESFPLTVTSAQKNPTAFYLCASRFLGASYQPQHFGDGTRLSIL.

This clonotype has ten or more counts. The CDR3 reads CASSLTQANQPQHF. The CDR3 DNA reads as TGTGCCAGCAGTTTAACTCAAGCCAATCAGCCCCAGCATTTT. The V gene is TRBV28, the J gene TRBJ1-5; D not certain. Germline V gene lookup returns CDR1 MDHEN and CDR2 SYDVKM. Trimming pared 2 bases from V and 3 bases from J, leaving 8 bases between. The CDR3 contains 14 residues.

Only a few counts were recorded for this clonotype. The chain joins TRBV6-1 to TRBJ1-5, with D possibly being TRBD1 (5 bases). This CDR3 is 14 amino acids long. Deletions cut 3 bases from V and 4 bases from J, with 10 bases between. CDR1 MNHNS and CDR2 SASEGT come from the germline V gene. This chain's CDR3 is CASSDGGTNQPQHF. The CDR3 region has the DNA TGTGCCAGCAGTGACGGGGGGACGAATCAGCCCCAGCATTTT.

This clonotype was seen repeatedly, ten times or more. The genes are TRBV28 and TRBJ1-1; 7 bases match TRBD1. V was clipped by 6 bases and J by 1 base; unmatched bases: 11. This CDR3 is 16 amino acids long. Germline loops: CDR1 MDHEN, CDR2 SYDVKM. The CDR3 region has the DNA TGTGCCAGCAGGACCTCCGGGACAGATAAGAACACTGAAGCTTTCTTT. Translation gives CASRTSGTDKNTEAFF.

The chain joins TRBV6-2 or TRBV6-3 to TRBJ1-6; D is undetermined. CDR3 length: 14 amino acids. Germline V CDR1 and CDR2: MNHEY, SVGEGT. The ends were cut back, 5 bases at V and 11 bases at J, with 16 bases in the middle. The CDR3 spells CASSPVGGYTPLHF. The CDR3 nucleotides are TGTGCCAGCAGTCCAGTCGGTGGTTACACACCCCTCCACTTT.

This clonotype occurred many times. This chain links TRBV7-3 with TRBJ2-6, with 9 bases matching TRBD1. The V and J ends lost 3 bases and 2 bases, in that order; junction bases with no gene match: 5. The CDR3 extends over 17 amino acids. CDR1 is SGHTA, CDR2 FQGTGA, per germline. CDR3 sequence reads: CASSLGQGYPGANVLTF. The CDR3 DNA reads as TGTGCCAGCAGCTTGGGACAGGGTTATCCTGGGGCCAACGTCCTGACTTTC.

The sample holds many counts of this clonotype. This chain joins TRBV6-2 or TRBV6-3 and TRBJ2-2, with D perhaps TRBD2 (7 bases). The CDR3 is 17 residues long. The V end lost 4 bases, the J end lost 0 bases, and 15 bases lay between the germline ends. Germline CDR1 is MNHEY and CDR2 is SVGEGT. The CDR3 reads CASSLGASGTNTGELFF. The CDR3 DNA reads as TGTGCCAGCAGTTTGGGGGCTAGCGGAACGAACACCGGGGAGCTGTTTTTT.

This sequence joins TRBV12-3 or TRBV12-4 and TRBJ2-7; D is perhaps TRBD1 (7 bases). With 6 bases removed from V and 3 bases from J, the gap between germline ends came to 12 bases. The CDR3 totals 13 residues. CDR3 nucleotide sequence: TGTGCCAGCAGCTTTCAGGGGGGCTACGAGCAGTACTTC. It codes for CASSFQGGYEQYF.

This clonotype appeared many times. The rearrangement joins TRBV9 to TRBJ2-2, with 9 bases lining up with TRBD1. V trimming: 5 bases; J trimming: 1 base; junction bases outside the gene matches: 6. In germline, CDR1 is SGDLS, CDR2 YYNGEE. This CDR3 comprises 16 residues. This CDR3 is CASSTGQGRNTGELFF. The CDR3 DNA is TGTGCCAGCAGTACCGGACAGGGGAGGAACACCGGGGAGCTGTTTTTT.

Here the CDR3 reads CASSYARVDTGELFF. The CDR3 nucleotides read TGTGCCAGCAGCTATGCCCGAGTTGACACCGGGGAGCTGTTTTTT. The chain carries TRBV7-2 and TRBJ2-2; D unresolved. This CDR3 contains 15 residues. Germline V gene data show CDR1 as SGHTA and CDR2 as FQGNSA. With 4 bases removed from V and 3 bases from J, the gap between germline ends came to 12 bases.

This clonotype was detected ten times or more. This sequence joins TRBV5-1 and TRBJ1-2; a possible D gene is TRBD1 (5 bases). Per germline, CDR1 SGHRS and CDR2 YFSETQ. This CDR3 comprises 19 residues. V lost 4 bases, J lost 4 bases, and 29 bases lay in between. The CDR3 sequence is CASSRHPRRRDENPYGYTF. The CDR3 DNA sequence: TGCGCCAGCAGCCGTCACCCGAGACGCCGGGACGAAAACCCCTATGGCTACACCTTC.

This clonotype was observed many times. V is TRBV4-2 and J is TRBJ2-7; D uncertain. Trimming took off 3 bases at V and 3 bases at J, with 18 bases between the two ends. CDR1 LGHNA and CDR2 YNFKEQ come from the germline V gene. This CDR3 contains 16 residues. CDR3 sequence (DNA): TGTGCCAGCAGCCACTCAAACTTGGACGTGGGCTACGAGCAGTACTTC. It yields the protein CASSHSNLDVGYEQYF.